Included here is one T cell receptor (beta chain) sequence, with context. In its sample, this clone was seen a few times. Its target antigen remains unknown. Qualities for individual bases were not recorded, and no much larger clone is one base off. The library was obtained by the immunoSEQ multiplex PCR assay. For the multiplex PCR, a mixture combining 60 forward primers for TCR Vbeta segments and 13 reverse primers for TCR Jbeta segments was used. A multiplex PCR assay on genomic DNA amplified the CDR3 region of rearranged TCR beta genes. On the Illumina HiSeq System, the amplified TCR beta libraries were sequenced as 87-base-pair reads. The original methods were these. Across the 500 to 700 repertoires, a later analysis counted tens of millions of unique TCR beta chains, about 10 million of which were shared by at least two donors. Raw reads were error-corrected and collapsed into unique sequences by a nearest-neighbor algorithm in which closely related sequences were merged to remove PCR and sequencing errors. CDR3 sequences were aligned to IMGT reference sequences to assign V, D and J gene segments. Each retained sequence needed at least a six-nucleotide match to both a V gene segment and a J gene segment. A rearrangement counted as productive if the CDR3 had no stop codons and remained in frame with V and J, and every other rearrangement counted as non-productive. Following IMGT convention, CDR3 was defined as the stretch from the second conserved V-encoded cysteine up to the conserved J-encoded phenylalanine. The earlier analysis of fewer than 750 of the donors excluded sequences that lacked an unambiguous match to a single V gene segment. An earlier analysis of several hundred of the donors called V segments functional above 56.7% productive rearrangements and segregating when the between-donor standard deviation exceeded 5%. A statistical classification framework was built to diagnose cytomegalovirus status from the catalog of TCR beta chain sequences. V and J gene assignment, in a later analysis, came from comparing TCR nucleotide sequences with IMGT/GENE-DB human TR gene sequences. Using the TCRdist pipeline, a later analysis assigned CDR3 sequences along with most-parsimonious VDJ recombination scenarios. In a later analysis, every TCR beta chain was defined by the combination of its CDR3 amino acid sequence and its V-gene family, and reads without a unique V-gene family were dropped. In a later analysis, 550 to 650 highly shared, low-generation-probability nucleotide sequences were removed to address suspected cross-contamination and a sequencing artifact. For each public chain, a later analysis derived a clonal expansion index from normalized ranks of inferred template counts within each repertoire. In a later analysis, generation probabilities were computed with a VDJ recombination model fitted to out-of-frame rearrangements, and the resulting probabilities were checked against IGoR. Hypergeometric tests were used in a later analysis to score TCR-TCR, TCR-HLA and TCR-CMV co-occurrence, with a repertoire-size bias correction applied to the TCR pairs. In a later analysis, false discovery rates were estimated by permuting HLA or CMV assignments 20 times. In a later analysis, co-occurring TCRs were grouped using DBSCAN, and TCRdist sequence similarity was added for clustering within HLA-allele-positive subsets. Co-occurrence clustering excluded repertoires with fewer than 30,000 or more than 120,000 public chains, plus five with anomalous nucleotide sharing. TCRdb took this table from immuneACCESS and kept in-frame rearrangements with V and J called. Such tables lack part of the clones; where checked against another copy, unresolved V genes explain under half of the gap, and the rest is unexplained. That table furnishes V, J and clone size, whereas the DNA furnished D and trimming. Across this sample there are under 200,000 clones, with 60% to 80% seen only once. Around 15% of the sample is taken by the ten largest.

This entry is derived from a study of cytomegalovirus exposure and HLA in healthy donors (dated 2017 in TCRdb). Looking at the study overall: According to an earlier analysis of several hundred of the donors, roughly 180 million T cells yielded 117 million unique TCR beta sequences and around 300 Gb of sequence data. Approximately 310 gigabases of sequencing data and approximately 85 million unique TCR sequences were included in an early release covering roughly 700 HLA-typed donors. The genetic ancestry cluster associated with self-reported Caucasian donors included approximately 85% of the 398 genotyped donors. The aim of the study was to test whether cataloging public T cell receptors could identify signatures of past pathogen exposure. The study profiled the T cell repertoires of about 640 subjects by immunosequencing and related them to cytomegalovirus serostatus. A separate validation cohort of 100 to 150 different subjects was used in addition to the roughly 620-subject first cohort. To predict cytomegalovirus infection status, the study brought together high-throughput TCR immunosequencing, statistical association of individual TCRs with disease status, and machine learning. To study patterns of TCR occurrence, a later analysis re-analyzed previously published TCR beta repertoires from hundreds of donors and added high-resolution HLA genotyping. Rather than using new phenotypic data, the later analysis identified candidate immune exposures from TCR beta sequences and from how often those sequences occurred across donors. An earlier analysis of around 580 of the donors used high-throughput TCR beta sequencing to judge whether each TCR beta V gene segment behaved as functional or pseudogenic. Alongside the repertoire data, information on donor age, sex, ethnicity and CMV serostatus was compiled. A later genetic analysis took genome-wide SNP genotypes for about 55% of the 666 donors and used that subset as a discovery cohort. Every repertoire in the discovery cohort had been generated on one and the same sequencing platform. Class I and class II HLA loci were covered by the typing at four-digit resolution. Typing coverage varied by locus: roughly 620-630 donors for A, B, C, DRB1 and DQB1; more than 500 for DQA1; more than 600 for DPA1; around 450 for DPB1. Because of strong linkage in the cohort, roughly five DR-DQ haplotypes were treated as single units for association and clustering. Across some 400 genotyped donors of the cohort, an average of roughly 230,000 unique TCR beta nucleotide sequences per donor were sequenced, and 15% to 20% of those sequences were non-productive. What the authors observed across the whole study: Specific HLA alleles were associated with roughly 16,000 TCR beta sequences at a false discovery rate of 0.05 in a later analysis. The cohort was sequenced for TCR beta chains only, and without alpha or paired-chain data the features that could be detected were limited. Because counts were too low, about 18 rarely observed V segments, including chromosome 9 orphons, were left out of the earlier analysis of about 500 of the donors. In a later analysis, HLA-associated TCR beta chains were found to be more clonally expanded and to have lower generation probabilities than equally common non-associated chains. Broadly in line with IMGT annotations, most TCR beta V segments showed up in productive rearrangements about 90% or about 30% of the time in an earlier analysis of several hundred of the donors. In vitro tests confirmed that a few of the cytomegalovirus-associated TCR beta chains recognize cytomegalovirus antigens. It was suggested by the authors that the approach could potentially be generalized to other disease states and immunological phenotypes. According to a later analysis, TCR association rates differed among HLA loci, with DRB1 alleles showing the most associated TCRs and HLA-C alleles showing the fewest. A further reported finding was that TCR beta sequences accurately predicted the HLA-A and HLA-B alleles for most subjects in the first cohort. An association between a missense DCLRE1C variant and V-gene and J-gene trimming of TCR beta chains was found in a later genetic analysis and replicated in an independent cohort. The classifier was reported to diagnose cytomegalovirus status with high specificity and sensitivity in both the original and validation cohorts. The sequencing pipeline was judged likely to have produced a cluster of highly shared sequence variants as a technical artifact. When HLA alleles, especially DR and DQ, strongly co-occurred, TCR associations were difficult to assign to individual alleles. Because HLA typing was missing for some donors at each locus, association tests included only the typed subset. In the study, about 150 TCR beta chains were listed as associated with cytomegalovirus. Compared with the roughly 670-donor mean, donors in an Asian-associated ancestry cluster had fewer N-insertions in productive TCRs, according to a later genetic analysis. Because the 87-base-pair reads could not distinguish some IMGT-functional V segments, including TRBV6-2 and TRBV6-3, those segments were excluded. Correlated functional status among segregating V segments might be attributable to linkage disequilibrium, but an unknown experimental factor could not be ruled out. A later analysis found that most CMV-associated TCR beta chains appeared HLA-restricted, with HLA associations seemingly driven largely by CMV exposure. CMV serostatus was the only immune exposure information available for the cohort. According to a later analysis, parvovirus B19, influenza, CMV and Epstein-Barr virus appeared linked to several top co-occurrence clusters. Roughly uniform sequencing depth across donors was assumed in presence/absence analyses, although this assumption may not hold. Across donors, most TCR sequences were observed very rarely, whereas some public TCRs were present in many individuals.

The cohort consisted of 666 healthy bone marrow donors. Cohort members were all nominally healthy when sampled, although unrecorded immune exposures were likely present. The donor was CMV seropositive and was included in the group of approximately 310 seropositive cohort members. Every donor gave a peripheral blood sample, and the peripheral blood mononuclear cells from that sample were used for TCR beta sequencing. Genomic DNA extraction from the blood cell samples was performed with the Qiagen DNeasy Blood Extraction Kit. As encoded in the germline V gene (reference sequence), CDR1 is SGHNT while CDR2 is YYREEE. V has 2 bases trimmed and J has 0 bases trimmed; junction bases matching no gene number 11. Including cysteine and phenylalanine, the CDR3 has 18 amino acids. The read is trimmed to its CDR3 DNA, 54 bases read in frame from base 1.

The TCR originated in a man in his forties or fifties in good health and CMV-seropositive. Material for sequencing was PBMCs. The rearranged segments are TRBV5-4 and TRBJ2-3, with TRBD2 identical over 8 junction bases. The CDR3 amino acid sequence is: CASSFEAGEYFSTDTQYF. The nucleotide sequence reads as follows: TGTGCCAGCAGCTTTGAAGCGGGGGAGTACTTTAGCACAGATACGCAGTATTTT.